The 7 T cell receptor beta chains below all came from one sample that was sequenced in a study of PD-1 blockade in classical Hodgkin lymphoma. Measured with immunoSEQ multiplex PCR; TCRdb has only the in-frame clones, and not every one. The table includes roughly 150,000 clones, 78% detected once. Every one of the patients relapsed after autologous stem cell transplantation (brentuximab vedotin exposure was variable). The material sequenced was peripheral blood mononuclear cells (PBMCs), taken before the second cycle of nivolumab. Receptors were obtained from a human donor with classical Hodgkin lymphoma.

The chain is built from TRBV4-2 and TRBJ2-3; possibly TRBD2 for D (5 bases). Germline V gene sequence: CDR1 LGHNA, CDR2 YNFKEQ. This CDR3 contains 15 residues. V dropped 0 bases and J dropped 0 bases, with 7 bases sitting between them. The DNA for the CDR3 is TGTGCCAGCAGCCAAGATCGGAGGAGCACAGATACGCAGTATTTT. This gives the protein CASSQDRRSTDTQYF.

CDR3 in amino acids: CASSLRDSSSYNEQFF. The CDR3 DNA reads TGTGCCAGCAGCTTAAGGGACTCGAGCTCCTACAATGAGCAGTTCTTC. The rearrangement links TRBV27 to TRBJ2-1, with a weak D call TRBD2 (6 bases). Germline assignment: CDR1 MNHEY and CDR2 SMNVEV (reference sequence). The CDR3 consists of 16 residues. V gave up 6 bases and J gave up 0 bases, with 15 bases separating them.

The chain has TRBV11-2 and TRBJ1-4, with D possibly being TRBD1 (5 bases). CDR1 is SGHAT and CDR2 is FQNNGV in the germline V gene. The V end was cut by 1 base, the J end by 11 bases, with 17 bases between. The length of the CDR3 is 15 residues. CDR3 sequence reads: CASSLGVAGMEKLFF. In nucleotides, the CDR3 is TGTGCCAGCAGCTTAGGGGTGGCAGGGATGGAGAAACTGTTTTTT.

As concerns this clone: Germline and junction disagree at one end, which may indicate a read error. The chain employs TRBV6-1 and TRBJ2-7, with 14 bases matching TRBD2. CDR1 and CDR2 from the germline V gene are MNHNS and SASEGT. This CDR3 is 14 amino acids long. CDR3 sequence (DNA): TGCGCCAGCAGGACTAGCGGGGGGACCTACGAGCAGTACTTC. Its translation: CASRTSGGTYEQYF.

J is TRBJ2-7 and V is TRBV9, with D maybe TRBD2 (6 bases). Germline CDR1 SGDLS, CDR2 YYNGEE. CDR3 size: 17 residues. The ends were cut back, 3 bases at V and 7 bases at J, with 26 bases in the middle. The CDR3: CASSESVGGWTTGEQYF. CDR3 coding DNA: TGTGCCAGCAGCGAGAGTGTAGGAGGTTGGACTACGGGGGAGCAGTACTTC.

The V call is TRBV4-3, the J call TRBJ2-7; 9 nucleotides align to TRBD1. The CDR3 runs 17 residues. The trim removed 1 base at V and 0 bases at J, leaving 7 bases unmatched. Germline V gene sequence: CDR1 LGHNA, CDR2 YSLEER. CDR3: CASSQGWDRETSYEQYF. CDR3 in DNA: TGCGCCAGCAGCCAAGGGTGGGACAGGGAGACCTCCTACGAGCAGTACTTC.

This chain links TRBV9 with TRBJ2-2; 13 nucleotides match TRBD2. This CDR3 region has 16 residues. Losses at the gene ends were 3 bases for V and 5 bases for J; bases not matched to a gene: 4. In germline, CDR1 is SGDLS, CDR2 YYNGEE. Here the CDR3 reads CASSELAGGLTGELFF. As DNA, the CDR3 is TGTGCCAGCAGCGAACTAGCGGGGGGGCTTACCGGGGAGCTGTTTTTT.